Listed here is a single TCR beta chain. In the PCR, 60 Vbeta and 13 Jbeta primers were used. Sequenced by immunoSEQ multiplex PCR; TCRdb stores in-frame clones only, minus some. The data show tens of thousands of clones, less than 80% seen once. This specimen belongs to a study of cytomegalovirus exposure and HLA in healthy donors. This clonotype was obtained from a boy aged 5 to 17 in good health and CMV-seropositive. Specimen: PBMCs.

The CDR3 nucleotides read TGTGCCAGCAGCTTGGGCGGGACCGGGGAGCTGTTTTTT. Its translation is CASSLGGTGELFF. The chain is built from TRBV5-4 and TRBJ2-2, with D possibly matching TRBD2 (5 bases). The CDR3 runs to 13 residues. From germline, CDR1 is SGHNT and CDR2 YYREEE (reference sequence). V was shortened by 0 bases and J by 5 bases, with 5 bases between the two germline ends.